This passage covers 22 T cell receptor beta chains from one sample sequenced in a study of shared clonotypes between healthy human individuals. TCRdb's table, derived via immunoSEQ multiplex PCR, lists solely in-frame clones and lacks some. The profile shows about 2.1 million clones, around 93% of them singletons. CD8 cells regarded as naive lacked CD45RO, were positively chosen for CCR7, and omitted terminally differentiated effector memory CD45RA+ cells. Sequencing was done on a sample of naive CD8+ T cells from PBMCs. These receptors were taken from a man between 18 and 35 years old in good health. Some clones in this sample may be carry-over from other donors' samples.

The V gene is TRBV28, the J gene TRBJ2-7; the D is unclear. The germline V and J ends were trimmed by 2 bases and 2 bases, with 10 bases remaining between them. The CDR3 runs to 14 residues. Germline V CDR1 and CDR2: MDHEN, SYDVKM. In DNA, the CDR3 is TGTGCCAGCAGTTTAATAGATGGGGCCTACGAGCAGTACTTC. Its translation: CASSLIDGAYEQYF.

The gene calls are TRBV5-1 and TRBJ2-2, with D uncertain. The CDR3 is 17 amino acids. From germline, CDR1 is SGHRS and CDR2 YFSETQ. Trimming removed 4 bases from V and 0 bases from J, with 16 bases in between. The CDR3 reads CASSPTAGGTNTGELFF. DNA of the CDR3: TGCGCCAGCAGCCCGACGGCCGGCGGAACGAACACCGGGGAGCTGTTTTTT.

The chain recombines TRBV28 with TRBJ2-2; TRBD1 or TRBD2 may be the D gene (5 bases each). V lost 3 bases, J lost 5 bases, and 13 bases lay in between. This CDR3 contains 15 residues. Germline V gene data show CDR1 as MDHEN and CDR2 as SYDVKM. The CDR3 is CASSFRQGDTGELFF. In nucleotides, the CDR3 is TGTGCCAGCAGTTTTAGGCAGGGAGATACCGGGGAGCTGTTTTTT.

DNA for the CDR3: TGCGCCAGCAGCAATGACAGGGCGGGAGACACTGAAGCTTTCTTT. This sequence encodes CASSNDRAGDTEAFF. This chain links TRBV5-1 with TRBJ1-1, with 7 positions matching TRBD1. The V gene end was trimmed by 4 bases and the J gene end by 3 bases; junction bases not matched to a gene: 9. Germline loops: CDR1 SGHRS, CDR2 YFSETQ. The CDR3 is 15 residues long.

As regards this clone: Different DNA sequences within this sample yield the same CDR3. This chain connects TRBV27 to TRBJ1-5, with D possibly TRBD1 on 5 matching bases. V lost 5 bases, J lost 6 bases, and 11 bases lay in between. Germline V gene lookup returns CDR1 MNHEY and CDR2 SMNVEV (reference sequence). CDR3 length: 13 residues. This CDR3 is CASSPLGAQPQHF. The DNA for the CDR3 is TGTGCCAGCAGTCCATTAGGGGCTCAGCCCCAGCATTTT.

The chain uses TRBV27 and TRBJ2-1; TRBD2 is a possible D gene (5 bases). The germline V gene encodes CDR1 MNHEY and CDR2 SMNVEV (reference sequence). CDR3 length equals 16 residues. Trimming took off 2 bases at V and 2 bases at J, with 13 bases between the two ends. This CDR3 is CASSLETPSPYNEQFF. In DNA form, the CDR3 reads TGTGCCAGCAGTTTAGAAACGCCTAGCCCCTACAATGAGCAGTTCTTC.

The V and J genes are TRBV29-1 and TRBJ1-2; D remains ambiguous. Deletions cut 3 bases from V and 4 bases from J, with 12 bases between. Germline assignment: CDR1 SQVTM and CDR2 ANQGSEA. The CDR3 runs 13 residues. In nucleotides, the CDR3 is TGCAGCGTTGAGGTGCGGAGCCCCTATGGCTACACCTTC. Translation gives CSVEVRSPYGYTF.

This sequence joins TRBV28 and TRBJ2-5; TRBD1 aligns across 7 bases. Gene TRBJ2-7 matches the end of the DNA better, so the J call may be wrong. Germline loops: CDR1 MDHEN, CDR2 SYDVKM. This CDR3 has 15 amino acids. CDR3 sequence (DNA): TGTGCCAGCAGTTTAGGCCGACAGGGTGCCTACGAGCAGTACTTC. Translation: CASSLGRQGAYEQYF.

The CDR3 sequence: CASSPQGFAEKLFF. In nucleotides, the CDR3 is TGTGCCAGCAGCCCGCAGGGTTTTGCTGAAAAACTGTTTTTT. The rearrangement joins TRBV9 to TRBJ1-4; TRBD1 is a possible D gene (5 bases). The CDR3 spans 14 residues. Germline CDR1 is SGDLS and CDR2 is YYNGEE. Trimming left V 4 bases short and J 7 bases short, with 14 bases between.

The J gene is TRBJ1-2, the V gene TRBV9, with unresolved D. V lost 3 bases and J lost 5, with 23 bases in between. Germline-derived CDR1 and CDR2 are SGDLS and YYNGEE. The CDR3 extends over 17 amino acids. CDR3 in amino acids: CASSAHPPGIDFYGYTF. The CDR3 DNA reads as TGTGCCAGCAGCGCCCATCCCCCGGGGATAGACTTTTATGGCTACACCTTC.

The V call is TRBV4-1, the J call TRBJ2-5; no clear D gene. Trimming removed 6 bases at V and 0 bases at J, with 11 bases between. Per germline, CDR1 MGHRA and CDR2 YSYEKL. The CDR3 covers 14 residues. CDR3 loop: CASRSSGHQETQYF. The CDR3 DNA sequence: TGCGCCAGCAGAAGTTCGGGCCACCAAGAGACCCAGTACTTC.

The rearrangement uses TRBV5-6 and TRBJ2-1; 7 positions agree with TRBD2. Germline V gene sequence: CDR1 SGHDT, CDR2 YYEEEE. The J segment lost 5 bases and the V segment lost 4 bases, leaving 6 bases of the junction unmatched. The CDR3 is 14 residues long. The CDR3 DNA reads as TGTGCCAGCAGCCTGGGACTACCCCACAATGAGCAGTTCTTC. Translation: CASSLGLPHNEQFF.

V usage is TRBV27 and J usage is TRBJ2-7; 13 bases are shared with TRBD2. Germline values: CDR1 MNHEY, CDR2 SMNVEV (reference sequence). The CDR3 runs to 17 residues. The trim removed 4 bases at V and 4 bases at J, leaving 10 bases unmatched. CDR3: CASSSLGLLAGGYEQYF. DNA for the CDR3: TGTGCCAGCAGTTCCCTTGGTCTACTAGCGGGAGGGTACGAGCAGTACTTC.

V and J are TRBV29-1 and TRBJ2-7; D possibly uses TRBD1 or TRBD2 (5 bases each). The CDR3 runs to 12 residues. The ends were cut back, 0 bases at V and 4 bases at J, with 7 bases in the middle. Per the germline V gene, CDR1 is SQVTM and CDR2 is ANQGSEA. The CDR3 sequence: CSVEDWGYEQYF. The CDR3 coding sequence is TGCAGCGTTGAAGATTGGGGGTACGAGCAGTACTTC.

The chain is built from TRBV4-1 and TRBJ2-1, with TRBD2 identical over 12 bases. The CDR3 runs 14 residues. Unmatched junction bases numbered 0, after V lost 1 base and J lost 8 bases. Germline values: CDR1 MGHRA, CDR2 YSYEKL. This chain's CDR3 is CASSQGLAGDEQFF. As DNA, the CDR3 is TGCGCCAGCAGCCAAGGACTAGCGGGAGATGAGCAGTTCTTC.

V usage is TRBV6-6 and J usage is TRBJ1-2, with TRBD1 matching over 12 bases. The CDR3 extends over 15 amino acids. Germline assignment: CDR1 MNHNY and CDR2 SVGAGI (reference sequence). V shed 2 bases and J 6 bases; nucleotides not matched to a gene: 4. This CDR3 is CASSYGTGGSNGYTF. The CDR3 coding sequence is TGTGCCAGCAGTTACGGGACAGGGGGCAGCAATGGCTACACCTTC.

This sequence joins TRBV11-2 and TRBJ2-7, with TRBD2 identical over 7 bases. The CDR3 contains 15 residues. Trimming took 5 bases from V and 4 from J; bases not matched to a gene: 11. Germline CDR1 SGHAT, CDR2 FQNNGV. The CDR3 protein is CASSPPAGEQYEQYF. CDR3 bases: TGTGCCAGCAGCCCCCCCGCGGGAGAGCAGTACGAGCAGTACTTC.

This chain connects TRBV7-9 to TRBJ2-1; 9 nucleotides line up with TRBD2. The CDR3 extends over 16 amino acids. V was clipped by 5 bases and J by 3 bases; unmatched bases: 8. Germline V gives CDR1 SEHNR, CDR2 FQNEAQ (reference sequence). CDR3: CASSPSLAGIYNEQFF. CDR3 coding DNA: TGTGCCAGCAGCCCCTCGCTAGCGGGAATCTACAATGAGCAGTTCTTC. Together with reference TRBV7-9 and TRBJ2-1, the CDR3 gives the full variable domain: DTGVSQNPRHKITKRGQNVTFRCDPISEHNRLYWYRQTLGQGPEFLTYFQNEAQLEKSRLLSDRFSAERPKGSFSTLEIQRTEQGDSAMYLCASSPSLAGIYNEQFFGPGTRLTVL.

This clone was seen only once. The V and J genes are TRBV7-3 and TRBJ1-2; no clear D gene. CDR1 is SGHTA, CDR2 FQGTGA, per germline. Trimming shortened V by 2 bases and J by 3 bases, and 7 bases separated the two germline ends. The length of the CDR3 is 13 residues. The CDR3 nucleotides are TGTGCCAGCAGCTTATCCGGGGACTATGGCTACACCTTC. It codes for CASSLSGDYGYTF.

The rearrangement joins TRBV9 to TRBJ1-1, with D maybe TRBD1 (5 bases). V was cut by 2 bases and J by 1 base, with 21 bases left in between. CDR1 is SGDLS, CDR2 YYNGEE, per germline. This CDR3 has 18 residues. In DNA form, the CDR3 reads TGTGCCAGCAGCGTCATGCACCCCACGACTGGGGGGAACACTGAAGCTTTCTTT. Translating gives CASSVMHPTTGGNTEAFF.

This rearrangement joins TRBV9 to TRBJ2-3, with TRBD2 as a possible D gene (5 bases). The CDR3 loop spans 15 amino acids. Germline V gene lookup returns CDR1 SGDLS and CDR2 YYNGEE. Trimming cost V 3 bases and J 2 bases, with 13 bases left between them. The CDR3 reads CASSARAEITDTQYF. The CDR3 DNA reads as TGTGCCAGCAGCGCACGAGCGGAGATCACAGATACGCAGTATTTT.

This sequence joins TRBV5-8 and TRBJ1-1; D is unresolved. V was trimmed by 0 bases and J by 10 bases, leaving 7 bases between them. There are 11 residues in the CDR3. CDR1 is SGHTS, CDR2 YDEGEE, per germline. The CDR3 region is CASSLALIAFF. For the CDR3, the DNA is TGTGCCAGCAGCTTGGCCCTGATAGCTTTCTTT.